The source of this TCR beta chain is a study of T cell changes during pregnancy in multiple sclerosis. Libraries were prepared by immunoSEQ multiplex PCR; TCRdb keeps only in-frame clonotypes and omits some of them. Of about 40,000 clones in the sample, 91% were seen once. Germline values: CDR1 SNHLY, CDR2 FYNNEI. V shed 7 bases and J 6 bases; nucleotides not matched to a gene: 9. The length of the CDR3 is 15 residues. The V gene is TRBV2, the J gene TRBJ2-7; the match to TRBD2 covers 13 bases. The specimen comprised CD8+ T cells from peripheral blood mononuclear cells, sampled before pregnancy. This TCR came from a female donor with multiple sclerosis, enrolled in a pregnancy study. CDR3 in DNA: TGTGCCAGCACTTCACTAGCGGGAGGGCCTGGCGAGCAGTACTTC. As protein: CASTSLAGGPGEQYF.